The 9 T cell receptor beta chains below were found in one sample sequenced in a study of T cell responses to AZD1222 COVID-19 vaccine. Sequenced by immunoSEQ multiplex PCR; TCRdb stores in-frame clones only, minus some. The profile covers about 100,000 clones, with 85% to 90% appearing a single time and less than 3.5% taken by the ten largest. Sequences were derived from peripheral blood, sampled on day 0 of AZD1222 vaccination. These receptors originate from an adult in good health.

The chain employs TRBV5-1 and TRBJ2-1; TRBD1 agrees at 10 bases. V lost 0 bases, J lost 9 bases, and 9 bases stayed unmatched. CDR3 length: 16 amino acids. Germline CDR1 SGHRS, CDR2 YFSETQ. CDR3 DNA: TGCGCCAGCAGCTTGGATCGGACAGGGGGTGTCGGTGAGCAGTTCTTC. Amino acid sequence: CASSLDRTGGVGEQFF.

A few counts support this clone. The chain carries TRBV11-2 and TRBJ2-2, with 8 positions matching TRBD2. This CDR3 comprises 15 residues. V was clipped by 1 base and J by 6 bases; unmatched bases: 4. From germline, CDR1 is SGHAT and CDR2 FQNNGV. CDR3 nucleotide sequence: TGTGCCAGCAGCTTAGCGGTCGGGGGGGCCGGGGAGCTGTTTTTT. It translates to CASSLAVGGAGELFF.

A word on this clone: Other nucleotide sequences in the sample specify the same CDR3. The chain carries TRBV19 and TRBJ1-1; 7 nucleotides match TRBD1. The CDR3 runs to 13 residues. With 6 bases clipped from V and 5 bases from J, the junction kept 6 bases outside the gene matches. Germline values: CDR1 LNHDA, CDR2 SQIVND (reference sequence). CDR3 in DNA: TGTGCCAGTAGCAGGGGGAGTGGTACTGAAGCTTTCTTT. Translated: CASSRGSGTEAFF.

This chain joins TRBV6-6 and TRBJ1-3; 8 bases line up with TRBD1. The junction had 2 bases not matched to a gene; V was cut back by 2 bases and J by 2 bases. The CDR3 spans 15 residues. Germline loops: CDR1 MNHNY, CDR2 SVGAGI (reference sequence). In DNA, the CDR3 is TGTGCCAGCAGTTACCCGGACAGGGCTGGAAACACCATATATTTT. The encoded protein is CASSYPDRAGNTIYF.

This clone was counted only a few times. V usage is TRBV27 and J usage is TRBJ2-2; D uncertain. The CDR3 has 13 residues. V was shortened by 7 bases and J by 5 bases, with 11 bases between the two germline ends. Looked up from germline, CDR1 is MNHEY and CDR2 is SMNVEV (reference sequence). CDR3 nucleotides: TGTGCCAGCACCATGGGTAATACCGGGGAGCTGTTTTTT. Translated, it gives CASTMGNTGELFF.

This sequence joins TRBV5-8 and TRBJ2-6; tentatively, D is TRBD2 (5 bases). Trimming left V 0 bases short and J 0 bases short, with 13 bases between. Germline CDR1 and CDR2: SGHTS and YDEGEE. This CDR3 is 18 amino acids long. The CDR3 reads CASSLGRVLFSGANVLTF. CDR3 DNA: TGTGCCAGCAGCTTGGGGCGGGTCCTCTTCTCTGGGGCCAACGTCCTGACTTTC. Full variable domain (rest looked up from reference TRBV5-8 and TRBJ2-6): EAGVTQSPTHLIKTRGQQATLRCSPISGHTSVYWYQQALGLGLQFLLWYDEGEERNRGNFPPRFSGRQFPNYSSELNVNALELEDSALYLCASSLGRVLFSGANVLTFGAGSRLTVL.

The rearrangement uses TRBV7-3 and TRBJ2-1, with 8 bases identical to TRBD1. Trimming cost V 5 bases and J 4 bases; bases outside gene matches: 7. The CDR3 sequence is 15 residues long. Germline V gives CDR1 SGHTA, CDR2 FQGTGA. CDR3 sequence: CASSPDRGQYNEQFF. The CDR3 coding sequence is TGTGCCAGCAGCCCCGACAGGGGACAATACAATGAGCAGTTCTTC.

This chain uses TRBV11-3 with TRBJ1-1, with D hard to call. V dropped 1 base and J dropped 8 bases, with 11 bases sitting between them. Germline V CDR1 and CDR2: SGHNT, YENEEA. The CDR3 contains 13 residues. DNA of the CDR3: TGTGCCAGCAGCTTAGGAGCCTCGGCGGAAGCTTTCTTT. Translation gives CASSLGASAEAFF. Variable domain in full (rest from reference TRBV11-3 and TRBJ1-1): EAGVVQSPRYKIIEKKQPVAFWCNPISGHNTLYWYLQNLGQGPELLIRYENEEAVDDSQLPKDRFSAERLKGVDSTLKIQPAELGDSAVYLCASSLGASAEAFFGQGTRLTVV.

This clone was detected only once. The rearrangement links TRBV3-1 (or the pseudogene TRBV3-2) to TRBJ2-7; no reliable D call. Trimming pared 4 bases from V and 7 bases from J, leaving 17 bases between. Germline-derived CDR1 and CDR2 are LGHDT and YNNKEL (reference sequence). The CDR3 runs 14 residues. The CDR3 sequence is CASSPQELALEQYF. The CDR3 nucleotides are TGTGCCAGCAGCCCCCAGGAGTTAGCCCTTGAGCAGTACTTC.